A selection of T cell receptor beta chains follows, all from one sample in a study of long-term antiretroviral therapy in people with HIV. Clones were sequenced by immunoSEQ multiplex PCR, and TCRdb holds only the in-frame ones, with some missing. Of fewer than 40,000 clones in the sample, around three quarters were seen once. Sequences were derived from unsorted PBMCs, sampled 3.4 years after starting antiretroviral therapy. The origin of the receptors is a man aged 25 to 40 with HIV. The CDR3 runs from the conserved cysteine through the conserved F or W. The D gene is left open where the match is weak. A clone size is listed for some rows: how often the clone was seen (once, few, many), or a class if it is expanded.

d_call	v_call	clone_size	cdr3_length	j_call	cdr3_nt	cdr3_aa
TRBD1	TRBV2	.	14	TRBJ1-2	TGTGCCAGCACAGGGGGCTTAGCTAACTATGGCTACACCTTC	CASTGGLANYGYTF
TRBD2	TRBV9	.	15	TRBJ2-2	TGTGCCAGCAGCGTAGGCGGGAGTGGAACCGGGGAGCTGTTTTTT	CASSVGGSGTGELFF
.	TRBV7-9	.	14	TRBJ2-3	TGTGCCAGCAGCTTGGGGCAGGGAGCAGATACGCAGTATTTT	CASSLGQGADTQYF
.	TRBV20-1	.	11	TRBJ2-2	TGCAGTGCTAGATCCATGATGGAGCTGTTTTTT	CSARSMMELFF
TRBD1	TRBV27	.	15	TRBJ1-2	TGTGCCAGCAGTCCCCCGGGACAGGGACCCTATGGCTACACCTTC	CASSPPGQGPYGYTF
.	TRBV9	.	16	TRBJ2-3	TGTGCCAGCAGCGCCCAACCCCTATTTAGCACAGATACGCAGTATTTT	CASSAQPLFSTDTQYF
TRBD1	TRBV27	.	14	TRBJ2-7	TGTGCCAGCAGTCCTGGACAGGGCCGGTACGAGCAGTACTTC	CASSPGQGRYEQYF
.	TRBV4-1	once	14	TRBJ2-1	TGCGCCAGCAGCCAAGATAATCCCTACAATGAGCAGTTCTTC	CASSQDNPYNEQFF
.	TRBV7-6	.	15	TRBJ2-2	TGTGCCAGCAGCCGAATAGCGGCGAACACCGGGGAGCTGTTTTTT	CASSRIAANTGELFF
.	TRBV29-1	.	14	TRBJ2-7	TGCAGCGTTGAGCTGGGACAAAGACCCTACGAGCAGTACTTC	CSVELGQRPYEQYF
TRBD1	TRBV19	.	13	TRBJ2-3	TGTGCCAGTAGTCTCCGGGACAGGGATACGCAGTATTTT	CASSLRDRDTQYF